This is a list of T cell receptor beta chains from one sample in a study of long-term antiretroviral therapy in people with HIV. Only in-frame clones appear in the TCRdb table, and some are missing; sequencing was by immunoSEQ multiplex PCR. Of 21,000 or so clones in the sample, approximately 87% were seen once. Material: unsorted PBMCs, obtained 2.6 years after starting antiretroviral therapy. Receptors were obtained from a woman between 50 and 59 years old with HIV. Each CDR3 is given with its conserved first and last residue. The D gene is left open where the match is weak. Clone sizes are given selectively: once, few, many, or a class where the clone is expanded.

v_call: TRBV5-6; j_call: TRBJ2-1; d_call: -; clone_size: -; cdr3_aa: CASSLGGNEQFF; cdr3_nt: TGTGCCAGCAGCTTGGGGGGAAATGAGCAGTTCTTC
v_call: TRBV21-1; j_call: TRBJ1-1; d_call: -; clone_size: -; cdr3_aa: CASSLDRGAEAFF; cdr3_nt: TGTGCCAGCAGCCTAGACAGGGGAGCTGAAGCTTTCTTT
v_call: TRBV7-9; j_call: TRBJ2-1; d_call: -; clone_size: -; cdr3_aa: CASSTLAALYNEQFF; cdr3_nt: TGTGCCAGCAGCACCTTAGCGGCTCTCTACAATGAGCAGTTCTTC
v_call: TRBV29-1; j_call: TRBJ1-5; d_call: -; clone_size: -; cdr3_aa: CSVGARDQPQHF; cdr3_nt: TGCAGCGTTGGGGCGAGGGATCAGCCCCAGCATTTT
v_call: TRBV19; j_call: TRBJ1-5; d_call: TRBD1; clone_size: -; cdr3_aa: CASSFGTEINQPQHF; cdr3_nt: TGTGCCAGTAGCTTTGGGACAGAAATTAATCAGCCCCAGCATTTT
v_call: TRBV2; j_call: TRBJ2-2; d_call: -; clone_size: -; cdr3_aa: CASWSRTGELFF; cdr3_nt: TGTGCCAGCTGGAGTCGCACCGGGGAGCTGTTTTTT
v_call: TRBV7-9; j_call: TRBJ2-1; d_call: -; clone_size: -; cdr3_aa: CASSAWGGEDDEQFF; cdr3_nt: TGTGCCAGCAGCGCTTGGGGTGGGGAGGACGATGAGCAGTTCTTC
v_call: TRBV7-8; j_call: TRBJ2-7; d_call: -; clone_size: once; cdr3_aa: CASSYTTYEQYF; cdr3_nt: TGTGCCAGCAGTTATACGACCTACGAGCAGTACTTC
v_call: TRBV7-2; j_call: TRBJ2-1; d_call: -; clone_size: -; cdr3_aa: CASSLGRESGEQFF; cdr3_nt: TGTGCCAGCAGCTTAGGACGGGAGTCGGGTGAGCAGTTCTTC
v_call: TRBV11-2; j_call: TRBJ1-2; d_call: -; clone_size: -; cdr3_aa: CASSLGPGYGYTF; cdr3_nt: TGTGCCAGCAGCTTAGGGCCGGGGTACGGCTACACCTTC
v_call: TRBV19; j_call: TRBJ2-3; d_call: -; clone_size: -; cdr3_aa: CASSARSADTQYF; cdr3_nt: TGTGCCAGTAGTGCAAGGTCCGCAGATACGCAGTATTTT
v_call: TRBV15; j_call: TRBJ1-1; d_call: -; clone_size: -; cdr3_aa: CATSSQGFENTEAFF; cdr3_nt: TGTGCCACCAGCAGCCAGGGTTTCGAGAACACTGAAGCTTTCTTT
v_call: TRBV19; j_call: TRBJ2-7; d_call: -; clone_size: -; cdr3_aa: CASRRSGAYEQYF; cdr3_nt: TGTGCCAGCCGACGCAGTGGGGCCTACGAGCAGTACTTC
v_call: TRBV28; j_call: TRBJ2-3; d_call: TRBD2; clone_size: -; cdr3_aa: CASRGGSGNTDTQYF; cdr3_nt: TGTGCCAGCAGAGGTGGTAGCGGGAACACAGATACGCAGTATTTT
v_call: TRBV10-3; j_call: TRBJ2-1; d_call: -; clone_size: -; cdr3_aa: CAISESREQFF; cdr3_nt: TGTGCCATCAGTGAGTCGAGGGAGCAGTTCTTC
v_call: TRBV28; j_call: TRBJ2-5; d_call: -; clone_size: -; cdr3_aa: CASSLLLEGETQYF; cdr3_nt: TGTGCCAGCAGTTTATTACTGGAGGGAGAGACCCAGTACTTC
v_call: TRBV9; j_call: TRBJ2-7; d_call: TRBD1; clone_size: -; cdr3_aa: CASSRGTGVSYEQYF; cdr3_nt: TGTGCCAGCAGCCGAGGGACAGGGGTTTCCTACGAGCAGTACTTC
v_call: TRBV19; j_call: TRBJ1-5; d_call: -; clone_size: -; cdr3_aa: CASSITGLNQPQHF; cdr3_nt: TGTGCCAGTAGTATTACAGGCTTAAATCAGCCCCAGCATTTT
v_call: TRBV7-8; j_call: TRBJ1-1; d_call: -; clone_size: -; cdr3_aa: CASSPPPGTHTEAFF; cdr3_nt: TGTGCCAGCAGCCCACCCCCCGGGACCCACACTGAAGCTTTCTTT
v_call: TRBV7-9; j_call: TRBJ2-7; d_call: -; clone_size: once; cdr3_aa: CASSGMGHNYEQYF; cdr3_nt: TGTGCCAGCAGCGGGATGGGACACAACTACGAGCAGTACTTC
v_call: TRBV19; j_call: TRBJ2-7; d_call: TRBD1; clone_size: -; cdr3_aa: CASSIDRRQGASEQYF; cdr3_nt: TGTGCCAGTAGTATAGATCGTCGGCAGGGGGCGTCCGAGCAGTACTTC
v_call: TRBV6-5; j_call: TRBJ2-7; d_call: TRBD2; clone_size: -; cdr3_aa: CASSPTAGVGYEQYF; cdr3_nt: TGTGCCAGCAGTCCTACAGCGGGAGTTGGTTACGAGCAGTACTTC